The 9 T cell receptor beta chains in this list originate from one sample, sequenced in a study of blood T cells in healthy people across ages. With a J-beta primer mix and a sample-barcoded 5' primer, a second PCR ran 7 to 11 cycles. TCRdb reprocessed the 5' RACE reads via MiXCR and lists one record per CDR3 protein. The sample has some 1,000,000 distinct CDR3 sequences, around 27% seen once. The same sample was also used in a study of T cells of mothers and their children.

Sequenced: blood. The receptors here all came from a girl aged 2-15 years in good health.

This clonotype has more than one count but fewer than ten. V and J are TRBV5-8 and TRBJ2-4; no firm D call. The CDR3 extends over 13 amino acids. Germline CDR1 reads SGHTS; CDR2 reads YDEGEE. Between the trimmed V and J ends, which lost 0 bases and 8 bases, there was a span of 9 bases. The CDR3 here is CASSLEMAYIQYF. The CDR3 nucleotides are TGTGCCAGCAGCTTGGAAATGGCGTACATTCAGTACTTC.

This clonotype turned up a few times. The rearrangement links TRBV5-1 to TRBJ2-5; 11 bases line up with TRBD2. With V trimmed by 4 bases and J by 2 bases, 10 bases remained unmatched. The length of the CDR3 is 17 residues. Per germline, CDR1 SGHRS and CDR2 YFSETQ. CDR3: CASSLLAGGPGQETQYF. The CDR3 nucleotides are TGCGCCAGCAGCCTCTTAGCGGGAGGGCCGGGGCAAGAGACCCAGTACTTC. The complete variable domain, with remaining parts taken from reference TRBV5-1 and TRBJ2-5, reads KAGVTQTPRYLIKTRGQQVTLSCSPISGHRSVSWYQQTPGQGLQFLFEYFSETQRNKGNFPGRFSGRQFSNSRSEMNVSTLELGDSALYLCASSLLAGGPGQETQYFGPGTRLLVL.

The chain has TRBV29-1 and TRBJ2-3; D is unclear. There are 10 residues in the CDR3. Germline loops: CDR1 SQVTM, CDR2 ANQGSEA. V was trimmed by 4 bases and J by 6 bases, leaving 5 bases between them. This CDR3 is CSVAQDTQYF. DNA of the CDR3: TGCAGCGTTGCTCAGGATACGCAGTATTTT.

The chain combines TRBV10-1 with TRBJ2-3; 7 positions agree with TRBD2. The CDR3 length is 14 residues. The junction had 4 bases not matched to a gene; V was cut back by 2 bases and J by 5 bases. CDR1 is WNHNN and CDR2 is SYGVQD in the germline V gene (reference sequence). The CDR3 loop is CASSEDGGIDTQYF. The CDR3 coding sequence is TGCGCCAGCAGTGAGGACGGGGGGATAGATACGCAGTATTTT.

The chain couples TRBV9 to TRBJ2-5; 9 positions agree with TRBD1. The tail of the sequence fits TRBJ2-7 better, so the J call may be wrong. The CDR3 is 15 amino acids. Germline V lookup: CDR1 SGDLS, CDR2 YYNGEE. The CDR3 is CASSAGTGREHEQYF. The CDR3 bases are TGTGCCAGCAGCGCCGGGACAGGGAGAGAACACGAGCAGTACTTC.

The CDR3 DNA reads as TGCAGTGCTACATCCCGTCAGGGGGCTGTGAACACTGAAGCTTTCTTT. This translates into CSATSRQGAVNTEAFF. V gene TRBV20-1 combines with J gene TRBJ1-1; the match to TRBD1 covers 8 bases. The CDR3 loop spans 16 amino acids. The V gene end was trimmed by 4 bases and the J gene end by 0 bases; junction bases not matched to a gene: 10. Looked up from germline, CDR1 is DFQATT and CDR2 is SNEGSKA (reference sequence).

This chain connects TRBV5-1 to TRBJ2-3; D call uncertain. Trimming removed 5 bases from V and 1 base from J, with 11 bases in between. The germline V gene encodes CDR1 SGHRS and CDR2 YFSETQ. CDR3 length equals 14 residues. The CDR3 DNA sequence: TGCGCCAGCAGGAACCCTCAACGCACAGATACGCAGTATTTT. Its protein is CASRNPQRTDTQYF.

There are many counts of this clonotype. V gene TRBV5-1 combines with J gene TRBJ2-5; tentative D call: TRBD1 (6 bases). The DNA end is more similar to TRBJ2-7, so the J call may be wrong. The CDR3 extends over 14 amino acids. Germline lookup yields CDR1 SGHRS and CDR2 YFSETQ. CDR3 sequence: CASSLGDTNYEQYF. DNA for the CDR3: TGCGCCAGCAGCTTGGGGGACACCAACTACGAGCAGTACTTC.

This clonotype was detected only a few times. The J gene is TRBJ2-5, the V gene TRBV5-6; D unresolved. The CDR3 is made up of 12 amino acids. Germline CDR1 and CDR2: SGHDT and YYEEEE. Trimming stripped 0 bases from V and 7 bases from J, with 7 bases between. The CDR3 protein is CASSLGRATQYF. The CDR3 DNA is TGTGCCAGCAGCTTGGGAAGGGCGACCCAGTACTTC. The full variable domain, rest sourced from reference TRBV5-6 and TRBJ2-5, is DAGVTQSPTHLIKTRGQQVTLRCSPKSGHDTVSWYQQALGQGPQFIFQYYEEEERQRGNFPDRFSGHQFPNYSSELNVNALLLGDSALYLCASSLGRATQYFGPGTRLLVL.